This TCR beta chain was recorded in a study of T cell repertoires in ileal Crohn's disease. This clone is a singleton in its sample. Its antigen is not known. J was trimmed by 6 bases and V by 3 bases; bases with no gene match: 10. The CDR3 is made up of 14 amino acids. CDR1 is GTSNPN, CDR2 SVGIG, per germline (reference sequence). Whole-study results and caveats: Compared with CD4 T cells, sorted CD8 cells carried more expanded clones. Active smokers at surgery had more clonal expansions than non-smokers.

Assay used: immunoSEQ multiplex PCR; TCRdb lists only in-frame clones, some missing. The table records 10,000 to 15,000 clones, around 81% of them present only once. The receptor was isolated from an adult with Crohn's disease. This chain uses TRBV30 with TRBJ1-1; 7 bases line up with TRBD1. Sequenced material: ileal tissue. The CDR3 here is CAWRLWGTASEAFF. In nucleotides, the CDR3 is TGTGCCTGGAGACTATGGGGGACAGCCTCTGAAGCTTTCTTT.